The next 15 T cell receptor beta chains were all read from a single sample in a study of graft-versus-host responses after intestinal transplantation. TCRdb's table, derived via immunoSEQ multiplex PCR, lists solely in-frame clones and lacks some. The sample has some 40,000 clones, roughly 90% seen once. The specimen was PBMCs, collected 524 days after transplant. These receptors were collected from a human patient who received an intestinal transplant, so some T cells may come from the graft donor.

V usage is TRBV11-1 and J usage is TRBJ1-1, with 8 bases that match TRBD1. V dropped 3 bases and J dropped 3; count of bases not matched to a gene: 6. The CDR3 has 15 amino acids. The germline gives CDR1 SGHAT, CDR2 FQDESV (reference sequence). This CDR3 reads CASSLSGTGYTEAFF. CDR3 DNA: TGTGCCAGCAGCTTGTCCGGGACAGGTTACACTGAAGCTTTCTTT.

The chain uses TRBV5-1 and TRBJ2-3; 13 positions match TRBD2. Germline V gene lookup returns CDR1 SGHRS and CDR2 YFSETQ. V shed 6 bases and J 3 bases; nucleotides not matched to a gene: 1. CDR3 size: 14 residues. In DNA, the CDR3 is TGCGCCAGCAAGGGACTAGCGGGGACAGATACGCAGTATTTT. It translates to CASKGLAGTDTQYF.

The chain carries TRBV7-2 and TRBJ2-3, with 9 bases that match TRBD2. Per the germline V gene, CDR1 is SGHTA and CDR2 is FQGNSA. Trimming removed 4 bases from V and 2 bases from J; junction bases left unmatched: 7. The CDR3 spans 16 residues. The CDR3 DNA is TGTGCCAGCAGCTCGGGACTAGCTGGGGCCACAGATACGCAGTATTTT. It is translated as CASSSGLAGATDTQYF.

The chain links TRBV5-6 to TRBJ1-1; D remains ambiguous. The CDR3 contains 11 residues. From germline, CDR1 is SGHDT and CDR2 YYEEEE. Trimming removed 6 bases from V and 6 bases from J, with 9 bases in between. CDR3 coding DNA: TGTGCCAGCAACTACGGAGCTGAAGCTTTCTTT. It is translated as CASNYGAEAFF. The variable domain in full, with the rest retrieved from reference TRBV5-6 and TRBJ1-1, is DAGVTQSPTHLIKTRGQQVTLRCSPKSGHDTVSWYQQALGQGPQFIFQYYEEEERQRGNFPDRFSGHQFPNYSSELNVNALLLGDSALYLCASNYGAEAFFGQGTRLTVV.

The chain has TRBV4-1 and TRBJ1-2; the D gene is possibly TRBD1 (5 bases). Trimming took off 1 base at V and 4 bases at J, with 28 bases between the two ends. Germline assignment: CDR1 MGHRA and CDR2 YSYEKL. The CDR3 length is 20 residues. The CDR3 here is CASSQVGGMTPMGTGYGYTF. The CDR3 DNA sequence: TGCGCCAGCAGCCAAGTCGGCGGGATGACACCAATGGGGACGGGCTATGGCTACACCTTC.

The chain recombines TRBV7-2 with TRBJ2-6, with 7 bases fitting TRBD1. Germline V gives CDR1 SGHTA, CDR2 FQGNSA. The CDR3 totals 15 residues. Trimming removed 4 bases from V and 4 bases from J; junction bases left unmatched: 4. The CDR3 is CASSSPRGGANVLTF. In nucleotides, the CDR3 is TGTGCCAGCAGCTCCCCCAGGGGGGGGGCCAACGTCCTGACTTTC. Full variable domain (remainder filled in from reference TRBV7-2 and TRBJ2-6): GAGVSQSPSNKVTEKGKDVELRCDPISGHTALYWYRQSLGQGLEFLIYFQGNSAPDKSGLPSDRFSAERTGGSVSTLTIQRTQQEDSAVYLCASSSPRGGANVLTFGAGSRLTVL.

The CDR3 DNA reads as TGTGCCAGCAGTTTATCGGGGGGCGGGTACGAGCAGTACTTC. It codes for CASSLSGGGYEQYF. V is TRBV27 and J is TRBJ2-7, with D perhaps matching TRBD1 or TRBD2 (6 bases each). This CDR3 spans 14 amino acids. Germline V gene data show CDR1 as MNHEY and CDR2 as SMNVEV (reference sequence). Deletions cut 0 bases from V and 4 bases from J, with 10 bases between.

The CDR3: CARDLTSGSENEQFF. CDR3 DNA: TGTGCCCGAGACCTGACTAGCGGGAGCGAGAATGAGCAGTTCTTC. This sequence joins TRBV30 and TRBJ2-1; TRBD2 agrees at 12 bases. There are 15 residues in the CDR3. Germline CDR1 GTSNPN, CDR2 SVGIG (reference sequence). J gave up 7 bases and V 8 bases, and 12 bases lay outside the gene matches.

This chain links TRBV20-1 with TRBJ2-7; no definite D call. The ends were cut back, 6 bases at V and 2 bases at J, with 5 bases in the middle. Germline assignment: CDR1 DFQATT and CDR2 SNEGSKA (reference sequence). The CDR3 runs to 10 residues. CDR3 residues: CSAIAYEQYF. CDR3 DNA sequence: TGCAGTGCCATAGCCTACGAGCAGTACTTC.

V is TRBV28 and J is TRBJ2-4; D is uncertain. From germline, CDR1 is MDHEN and CDR2 SYDVKM. The CDR3 is made up of 15 amino acids. V lost 6 bases and J lost 7, with 19 bases in between. The CDR3 DNA is TGTGCCAGCAGCACCCTAAGCGCATATTTGAACATTCAGTACTTC. This sequence encodes CASSTLSAYLNIQYF.

The chain employs TRBV6-5 and TRBJ1-1, with D unclear. The CDR3 totals 12 residues. CDR1 is MNHEY, CDR2 SVGAGI, per germline. V lost 5 bases to trimming and J lost 1 base, with 5 bases between them. DNA for the CDR3: TGTGCCAGCAGTCCTACGAACACTGAAGCTTTCTTT. Its protein product is CASSPTNTEAFF.

V is TRBV28 and J is TRBJ1-2; tentative D call: TRBD1 (6 bases). The CDR3 runs to 13 residues. CDR1 MDHEN and CDR2 SYDVKM come from the germline V gene. The V end lost 6 bases, the J end lost 8 bases, and 16 bases lay between the germline ends. CDR3 in amino acids: CASSSGTPLGYTF. As DNA, the CDR3 is TGTGCCAGCAGCTCCGGGACACCGCTAGGCTACACCTTC.

This clone was found once. This rearrangement joins TRBV27 to TRBJ2-3, with TRBD2 matching 10 bases. Germline assignment: CDR1 MNHEY and CDR2 SMNVEV (reference sequence). This CDR3 is built from 17 residues. V dropped 0 bases and J dropped 7; count of bases not matched to a gene: 10. DNA for the CDR3: TGTGCCAGCAGTTTATCGATGGCTAGCGGGAGTCTGTATACGCAGTATTTT. Its translation is CASSLSMASGSLYTQYF.

This clone was picked up one time. The chain combines TRBV19 with TRBJ2-5; tentatively, D is TRBD2 (5 bases). The CDR3 runs to 14 residues. Germline-derived CDR1 and CDR2 are LNHDA and SQIVND (reference sequence). V shed 0 bases and J shed 5 bases, with 10 bases lying between them. In DNA form, the CDR3 reads TGTGCCAGTAGTATAGATCGGGGATCCGAGACCCAGTACTTC. It encodes CASSIDRGSETQYF. The variable domain in full, with the rest retrieved from reference TRBV19 and TRBJ2-5, is DGGITQSPKYLFRKEGQNVTLSCEQNLNHDAMYWYRQDPGQGLRLIYYSQIVNDFQKGDIAEGYSVSREKKESFPLTVTSAQKNPTAFYLCASSIDRGSETQYFGPGTRLLVL.

The rearrangement links TRBV7-2 to TRBJ2-7; D remains ambiguous. The CDR3 is 13 amino acids. Deletions cut 1 base from V and 6 bases from J, with 10 bases between. Germline lookup yields CDR1 SGHTA and CDR2 FQGNSA. The CDR3 sequence: CASSLGVTGEQYF. CDR3 sequence (DNA): TGTGCCAGCAGCTTAGGGGTTACGGGCGAGCAGTACTTC.